Listed below are T cell receptor beta chains from one sample, sequenced in a study of blood T cell repertoires in COVID-19. Repertoires were generated with immunoSEQ multiplex PCR, while TCRdb's copy carries only in-frame clones and drops some. The profile shows roughly 200,000 clones, around nine tenths of them singletons. The specimen sequenced was peripheral blood. These receptors all stem from a man aged 35 to 55 with active or convalescent COVID-19. Both conserved end residues are part of each CDR3. Each record gives: clone size, D gene, V gene, J gene, CDR3 protein, CDR3 DNA. D genes are given only for firm matches. Some rows have no size entry. The others give once, few or many, or a class for an expanded clone.

size: -; D: -; V: TRBV2; J: TRBJ1-4; CDR3: CASSPGEKLFF; DNA: TGTGCCAGCAGTCCCGGTGAAAAACTGTTTTTT
size: -; D: TRBD1; V: TRBV11-2; J: TRBJ1-6; CDR3: CASSPGTGVSPLHF; DNA: TGTGCCAGCAGCCCCGGGACAGGGGTCTCACCCCTCCACTTT
size: -; D: -; V: TRBV10-3; J: TRBJ1-5; CDR3: CAISDGDQPQHF; DNA: TGTGCCATCAGCGACGGGGATCAGCCCCAGCATTTT
size: -; D: TRBD1; V: TRBV15; J: TRBJ2-3; CDR3: CATSSGTGSDTQYF; DNA: TGTGCCACCAGTTCCGGGACAGGGTCAGATACGCAGTATTTT
size: -; D: -; V: TRBV4-1; J: TRBJ1-1; CDR3: CASSQDLTGTMNTEAFF; DNA: TGCGCCAGCAGCCAAGATCTGACAGGTACCATGAACACTGAAGCTTTCTTT
size: -; D: -; V: TRBV6-1; J: TRBJ2-7; CDR3: CASSEAISRGRSYEQYF; DNA: TGTGCCAGCAGTGAAGCGATATCCAGGGGTAGGTCCTACGAGCAGTACTTC
size: -; D: -; V: TRBV12-3/TRBV12-4; J: TRBJ1-2; CDR3: CASSLTGSDGYTF; DNA: TGTGCCAGCAGTTTAACAGGGAGCGATGGCTACACCTTC
size: -; D: TRBD1; V: TRBV11-1; J: TRBJ1-6; CDR3: CASSLRTGNNSPLHF; DNA: TGTGCCAGCAGCTTACGGACAGGGAATAATTCACCCCTCCACTTT
size: -; D: -; V: TRBV7-9; J: TRBJ1-4; CDR3: CASSLQGTTNEKLFF; DNA: TGTGCCAGCAGCCTACAGGGAACAACTAATGAAAAACTGTTTTTT
size: -; D: -; V: TRBV30; J: TRBJ2-7; CDR3: CAWSVLGQQYF; DNA: TGTGCCTGGAGTGTACTAGGGCAGCAGTACTTC
size: -; D: TRBD1; V: TRBV6-4; J: TRBJ1-6; CDR3: CASSVGTGNSPLHF; DNA: TGTGCCAGCAGTGTGGGGACAGGGAATTCACCCCTCCACTTT
size: -; D: -; V: TRBV30; J: TRBJ1-6; CDR3: CAWSDRVNNSPLHF; DNA: TGTGCCTGGAGTGACAGGGTCAATAATTCACCCCTCCACTTT
size: -; D: -; V: TRBV6-5; J: TRBJ2-1; CDR3: CASSYSGRSANEQFF; DNA: TGTGCCAGCAGTTACTCTGGCAGGTCTGCTAATGAGCAGTTCTTC
size: -; D: TRBD1; V: TRBV11-2; J: TRBJ2-7; CDR3: CASKLGQGAIEQYF; DNA: TGTGCCAGCAAGTTGGGGCAGGGGGCGATCGAGCAGTACTTC
size: -; D: TRBD2; V: TRBV13; J: TRBJ2-6; CDR3: CASSTRTSGGRGANVLTF; DNA: TGTGCCAGCAGCACCCGGACTAGCGGGGGCCGGGGGGCCAACGTCCTGACTTTC
size: -; D: -; V: TRBV9; J: TRBJ1-4; CDR3: CASSLTWVVQDEKLFF; DNA: TGTGCCAGCAGTCTTACCTGGGTGGTACAGGATGAAAAACTGTTTTTT
size: -; D: -; V: TRBV5-1; J: TRBJ2-3; CDR3: CASSVGGADTQYF; DNA: TGCGCCAGCAGCGTAGGAGGGGCCGATACGCAGTATTTT
size: -; D: -; V: TRBV4-1; J: TRBJ2-7; CDR3: CATLPREQYF; DNA: TGCGCCACCCTCCCGAGGGAGCAGTACTTC
size: once; D: TRBD1; V: TRBV28; J: TRBJ2-5; CDR3: CASSLGTGQYQETQYF; DNA: TGTGCCAGCAGTTTAGGGACAGGCCAGTACCAAGAGACCCAGTACTTC
size: -; D: -; V: TRBV19; J: TRBJ2-3; CDR3: CASSPGDSSTDTQYF; DNA: TGTGCCAGTAGTCCGGGAGACAGTAGCACAGATACGCAGTATTTT
size: -; D: -; V: TRBV12-3/TRBV12-4; J: TRBJ2-1; CDR3: CASSNGGEQFF; DNA: TGTGCCAGCAGCAATGGGGGCGAGCAGTTCTTC
size: few; D: TRBD1; V: TRBV14; J: TRBJ1-1; CDR3: CASSRDRNEAFF; DNA: TGTGCCAGCAGCCGGGACAGGAATGAAGCTTTCTTT
size: -; D: -; V: TRBV4-2; J: TRBJ1-2; CDR3: CASSPGGNYGYTF; DNA: TGTGCCAGCAGCCCCGGGGGGAACTATGGCTACACCTTC
size: -; D: -; V: TRBV29-1; J: TRBJ1-2; CDR3: CSVVQGRGYTF; DNA: TGCAGCGTTGTACAGGGCCGTGGCTACACCTTC
size: -; D: TRBD2; V: TRBV14; J: TRBJ2-1; CDR3: CASSQLQETSSNEQFF; DNA: TGTGCCAGCAGCCAACTGCAAGAGACTAGCTCCAATGAGCAGTTCTTC
size: -; D: TRBD1; V: TRBV5-1; J: TRBJ2-3; CDR3: CASSLVPTGNTDTQYF; DNA: TGCGCCAGCAGCTTGGTCCCGACAGGGAACACAGATACGCAGTATTTT
size: -; D: -; V: TRBV7-3; J: TRBJ2-3; CDR3: CASSLQGGGGPSTDTQYF; DNA: TGTGCCAGCAGCTTACAGGGGGGCGGCGGGCCCAGCACAGATACGCAGTATTTT
size: -; D: -; V: TRBV28; J: TRBJ1-3; CDR3: CASSNSQGRGNTIYF; DNA: TGTGCCAGCAGTAATTCACAGGGACGGGGAAACACCATATATTTT
size: -; D: -; V: TRBV9; J: TRBJ1-1; CDR3: CASSPPQGHTEAFF; DNA: TGTGCCAGCAGCCCCCCACAGGGACACACTGAAGCTTTCTTT
size: -; D: -; V: TRBV3-1/TRBV3-2; J: TRBJ1-5; CDR3: CASSQGSQGYQPQHF; DNA: TGTGCCAGCAGCCAAGGATCACAGGGCTATCAGCCCCAGCATTTT
size: once; D: -; V: TRBV19; J: TRBJ1-1; CDR3: CASSIGGPGTEAFF; DNA: TGTGCCAGTAGTATCGGGGGGCCCGGCACTGAAGCTTTCTTT
size: few; D: TRBD1; V: TRBV4-1; J: TRBJ1-1; CDR3: CASSLTGDVTEAFF; DNA: TGCGCCAGCAGCCTCACAGGGGATGTCACTGAAGCTTTCTTT
size: -; D: TRBD1; V: TRBV19; J: TRBJ1-6; CDR3: CASSARQGDNSPLHF; DNA: TGTGCCAGTAGTGCCCGACAGGGAGATAATTCACCCCTCCACTTT
size: -; D: -; V: TRBV11-3; J: TRBJ2-7; CDR3: CASSTRQVPYEQYF; DNA: TGTGCCAGCAGCACCCGACAGGTACCCTACGAGCAGTACTTC
size: -; D: -; V: TRBV11-2; J: TRBJ1-1; CDR3: CASSLGAPREAFF; DNA: TGTGCCAGCAGCTTAGGGGCTCCCCGTGAAGCTTTCTTT
size: -; D: -; V: TRBV6-1; J: TRBJ2-7; CDR3: CASSEQQHRDYEQYF; DNA: TGTGCCAGCAGTGAACAGCAGCACAGGGACTACGAGCAGTACTTC
size: -; D: TRBD1; V: TRBV5-1; J: TRBJ2-7; CDR3: CASGTGQGVIGYEQYF; DNA: TGCGCCAGCGGCACGGGACAGGGGGTCATAGGATACGAGCAGTACTTC
size: -; D: -; V: TRBV9; J: TRBJ1-2; CDR3: CASSVDRQGGYTF; DNA: TGTGCCAGCAGCGTAGACCGCCAGGGTGGCTACACCTTC
size: -; D: -; V: TRBV18; J: TRBJ2-1; CDR3: CASCQGQQGEQFF; DNA: TGTGCCAGTTGTCAGGGTCAACAGGGTGAGCAGTTCTTC
size: -; D: TRBD2; V: TRBV10-3; J: TRBJ2-5; CDR3: CAISKAGAQETQYF; DNA: TGTGCCATCTCAAAAGCGGGGGCCCAAGAGACCCAGTACTTC
size: -; D: -; V: TRBV24-1; J: TRBJ2-1; CDR3: CATSDQGYEQFF; DNA: TGTGCCACCAGTGATCAGGGGTATGAGCAGTTCTTC
size: -; D: TRBD2; V: TRBV9; J: TRBJ2-3; CDR3: CASSVEPIAGSSTDTQYF; DNA: TGTGCCAGCAGCGTAGAGCCGATAGCGGGGTCTAGCACAGATACGCAGTATTTT
size: -; D: TRBD1; V: TRBV20-1; J: TRBJ1-1; CDR3: CRGQESTEAFF; DNA: TGCAGAGGACAGGAATCCACTGAAGCTTTCTTT
size: -; D: -; V: TRBV6-5; J: TRBJ1-2; CDR3: CASSYRRGEWDGYTF; DNA: TGTGCCAGCAGTTACCGCAGGGGTGAATGGGATGGCTACACCTTC
size: -; D: TRBD2; V: TRBV10-3; J: TRBJ2-3; CDR3: CAISEGTSVGTDTQYF; DNA: TGTGCCATCAGTGAGGGGACTAGCGTTGGCACAGATACGCAGTATTTT